This T cell receptor beta chain comes out of a study of blood T cell repertoires in COVID-19. Looking at the study overall: The samples span acute and convalescent COVID-19 from the United States, Italy and Spain. PBMCs, B-cell-depleted T cells, or T cells provided the cDNA or gDNA that made up the material.

Under the authors' procedure: Estimation of nucleated cell counts relied on the amplification of reference gene primers. This table comes from immunoSEQ multiplex PCR, and its TCRdb copy is limited to in-frame clones, with some not included. For V, J and clone size, that table is used; D and trimming come from the DNA. The profile shows a few hundred thousand clones, about 89% of them singletons. The V end lost 0 bases, the J end lost 2 bases, and 11 bases lay between the germline ends. Germline CDR1 SGHRS, CDR2 YFSETQ. This CDR3 is built from 15 residues. Specimen: peripheral blood. This sequence originates from a man aged 25 to 40 with acute or convalescent COVID-19. The V call is TRBV5-1, the J call TRBJ1-1; no definite D call. This CDR3 is CASSLDSWTNTEAFF. The DNA of the CDR3 is TGCGCCAGCAGCTTGGATAGTTGGACTAACACTGAAGCTTTCTTT. Full variable domain (outside the CDR3, taken from reference TRBV5-1 and TRBJ1-1): KAGVTQTPRYLIKTRGQQVTLSCSPISGHRSVSWYQQTPGQGLQFLFEYFSETQRNKGNFPGRFSGRQFSNSRSEMNVSTLELGDSALYLCASSLDSWTNTEAFFGQGTRLTVV.